This T cell receptor (beta chain) was captured by sequencing in a study of blood T cell repertoires in COVID-19. Trimming stripped 1 base from V and 5 bases from J, with 6 bases between. The CDR3 length is 12 residues. The germline V gene has CDR1 SEHNR and CDR2 FQNEAQ (reference sequence). Methods used by the authors: The assay estimated nucleated cells by amplifying reference gene primers. Profiled with immunoSEQ multiplex PCR; TCRdb holds only in-frame clones, not every one. The V and J calls and clone size were taken over from that table, and D and trimming were inferred from the DNA. The sample holds 350,000 to 500,000 clones, nearly 90% seen once.

V gene TRBV7-9 combines with J gene TRBJ2-7; D possibly corresponds to TRBD2 (6 bases). Sequenced sample: PBMCs or T cells enriched from blood (not recorded which). This clonotype originated in a young woman who had been exposed to COVID-19. CDR3 bases: TGTGCCAGCAGCTTAGGGACTAACGAGCAGTACTTC. Translated: CASSLGTNEQYF.